This is a list of T cell receptor beta chains from one sample in a study of blood T cell repertoires in COVID-19. Libraries were prepared by immunoSEQ multiplex PCR; TCRdb keeps only in-frame clonotypes and omits some of them. The sample includes some 150,000 clones, over 70% of them seen just once. Sequencing input: peripheral blood. The source is a man aged 55 to 70 with acute or convalescent COVID-19. CDR3s include the opening cysteine and the closing phenylalanine or tryptophan. A D gene is named only where the DNA matches it firmly. Clone size is stated in some rows and not others, as once, few, many or a class when expanded.

J gene: TRBJ2-7; D gene: TRBD1; clone size: .; V gene: TRBV9; CDR3 DNA: TGTGCCAGCAGCACCCTGGACAGGGGAGGGTACGAGCAGTACTTC; CDR3 protein: CASSTLDRGGYEQYF
J gene: TRBJ2-7; D gene: .; clone size: .; V gene: TRBV6-2/TRBV6-3; CDR3 DNA: TGTGCCAGCAGTGTCCTCTCCTACGAGCAGTACTTC; CDR3 protein: CASSVLSYEQYF
J gene: TRBJ2-1; D gene: .; clone size: few; V gene: TRBV9; CDR3 DNA: TGTGCCAGCAGCGTAGAAGCGGGCCCTTCCTACAATGAGCAGTTCTTC; CDR3 protein: CASSVEAGPSYNEQFF
J gene: TRBJ2-1; D gene: TRBD1; clone size: .; V gene: TRBV11-3; CDR3 DNA: TGTGCCAGCAGCTTAGGAGGGGACAGCCGACATGAGCAGTTCTTC; CDR3 protein: CASSLGGDSRHEQFF
J gene: TRBJ2-1; D gene: .; clone size: .; V gene: TRBV10-3; CDR3 DNA: TGTGCCATCAGTGAGTCGACCGGGACAACCTCGGATGAGCAGTTCTTC; CDR3 protein: CAISESTGTTSDEQFF
J gene: TRBJ1-6; D gene: .; clone size: .; V gene: TRBV4-1; CDR3 DNA: TGCGCCAGCAGCCAAGATTGGCTTCCCCTCCACTTT; CDR3 protein: CASSQDWLPLHF
J gene: TRBJ2-7; D gene: TRBD1; clone size: .; V gene: TRBV4-3; CDR3 DNA: TGCGCCAGCAGCCAAGGGACGCCCGGGACAGGGTCGAAGCAGTACTTC; CDR3 protein: CASSQGTPGTGSKQYF
J gene: TRBJ2-7; D gene: TRBD2; clone size: .; V gene: TRBV12-5; CDR3 DNA: TGTGCTAGTGGTTTGGGCGGGACTAGCGGCTACGAGCAGTACTTC; CDR3 protein: CASGLGGTSGYEQYF
J gene: TRBJ2-5; D gene: .; clone size: once; V gene: TRBV18; CDR3 DNA: TGTGCCAGCTCACCGCCCGCCAGGGCTGAGACCCAGTACTTC; CDR3 protein: CASSPPARAETQYF
J gene: TRBJ2-3; D gene: .; clone size: .; V gene: TRBV3-1/TRBV3-2; CDR3 DNA: TGTGCCAGCAGCCAAGAAGCATTCACAGATACGCAGTATTTT; CDR3 protein: CASSQEAFTDTQYF
J gene: TRBJ2-5; D gene: TRBD2; clone size: .; V gene: TRBV2; CDR3 DNA: TGTGCCAGCAGCGCCGGACTAGCGGGGGGGAGAGAGACCCAGTACTTC; CDR3 protein: CASSAGLAGGRETQYF
J gene: TRBJ1-1; D gene: TRBD1; clone size: once; V gene: TRBV2; CDR3 DNA: TGTGCCAGCACCAGGGGGCAGGTCACTGAAGCTTTCTTT; CDR3 protein: CASTRGQVTEAFF
J gene: TRBJ2-7; D gene: TRBD2; clone size: .; V gene: TRBV7-9; CDR3 DNA: TGTGCCAGCAGCTTAGCGTTGCGGGGGGACCACGAGCAGTACTTC; CDR3 protein: CASSLALRGDHEQYF
J gene: TRBJ2-1; D gene: TRBD2; clone size: few; V gene: TRBV18; CDR3 DNA: TGTGCCAGCTCAAGGACTAGCGGGAGCCCCACCTACAATGAGCAGTTCTTC; CDR3 protein: CASSRTSGSPTYNEQFF
J gene: TRBJ2-2; D gene: .; clone size: .; V gene: TRBV9; CDR3 DNA: TGTGCCACTGCGGCCGCGCCCCACACCGGGGAGCTGTTTTTT; CDR3 protein: CATAAAPHTGELFF
J gene: TRBJ2-2; D gene: .; clone size: .; V gene: TRBV28; CDR3 DNA: TGTGCCAGCAGCTCCCCCGGGGTTAATACCGGGGAGCTGTTTTTT; CDR3 protein: CASSSPGVNTGELFF
J gene: TRBJ2-7; D gene: .; clone size: once; V gene: TRBV6-5; CDR3 DNA: TGTGCCAGCAGTTACTCGAGGCAGGGCTCCTACGAGCAGTACTTC; CDR3 protein: CASSYSRQGSYEQYF
J gene: TRBJ1-1; D gene: .; clone size: .; V gene: TRBV29-1; CDR3 DNA: TGCAGCGTCGGTAGGGGGACCAACACTGAAGCTTTCTTT; CDR3 protein: CSVGRGTNTEAFF
J gene: TRBJ2-1; D gene: TRBD2; clone size: once; V gene: TRBV9; CDR3 DNA: TGTGCCAGCAGCGTCTCTGGCGGGAGGACCTACAATGAGCAGTTCTTC; CDR3 protein: CASSVSGGRTYNEQFF
J gene: TRBJ1-2; D gene: .; clone size: .; V gene: TRBV5-1; CDR3 DNA: TGCGCCAGCTCCCCTGGGGGCAGGGTTGGCTATGGCTACACCTTC; CDR3 protein: CASSPGGRVGYGYTF
J gene: TRBJ1-1; D gene: TRBD1; clone size: few; V gene: TRBV5-4; CDR3 DNA: TGTGCCAGCAGCTTGGCAGGGGGCCACAGCTTCGAAGCTTTCTTT; CDR3 protein: CASSLAGGHSFEAFF
J gene: TRBJ1-3; D gene: .; clone size: .; V gene: TRBV3-1/TRBV3-2; CDR3 DNA: TGTGCCAGCAGCCAGGACAGCTCTGGAAACACCATATATTTT; CDR3 protein: CASSQDSSGNTIYF
J gene: TRBJ1-2; D gene: .; clone size: few; V gene: TRBV19; CDR3 DNA: TGTGCCAGTAGCACCCCCCGGGGTCCATATGGCTACACCTTC; CDR3 protein: CASSTPRGPYGYTF
J gene: TRBJ2-2; D gene: TRBD2; clone size: .; V gene: TRBV3-1/TRBV3-2; CDR3 DNA: TGTGCCAGCCGACTAGCGGGAGGGCTGGCCGGGGAGCTGTTTTTT; CDR3 protein: CASRLAGGLAGELFF
J gene: TRBJ1-1; D gene: .; clone size: .; V gene: TRBV28; CDR3 DNA: TGTGCCAGCAGTCGTGCAGGAAGCCTGAACACTGAAGCTTTCTTT; CDR3 protein: CASSRAGSLNTEAFF
J gene: TRBJ1-1; D gene: .; clone size: .; V gene: TRBV30; CDR3 DNA: TGTGCCTGGTCCCAAATGGGGGGTTTAGCTTTCTTT; CDR3 protein: CAWSQMGGLAFF
J gene: TRBJ1-2; D gene: TRBD1; clone size: .; V gene: TRBV27; CDR3 DNA: TGTGCCAGCAGGGGGAGACAGGGGGGATTCTATGGCTACACCTTC; CDR3 protein: CASRGRQGGFYGYTF
J gene: TRBJ2-1; D gene: TRBD2; clone size: few; V gene: TRBV24-1; CDR3 DNA: TGTGCCACCAGCGACCGACTAGCGGGGGGATATGAGCAGTTCTTC; CDR3 protein: CATSDRLAGGYEQFF
J gene: TRBJ2-2; D gene: .; clone size: .; V gene: TRBV5-1; CDR3 DNA: TGCGCCAGCAGCGACCCCCGGGGGAGAGACACCGGGGAGCTGTTTTTT; CDR3 protein: CASSDPRGRDTGELFF
J gene: TRBJ1-1; D gene: TRBD1; clone size: .; V gene: TRBV5-8; CDR3 DNA: TGTGCCAGCAGCTTCAGGGGGCGCGGGGACACTGAAGCTTTCTTT; CDR3 protein: CASSFRGRGDTEAFF
J gene: TRBJ2-1; D gene: TRBD1; clone size: .; V gene: TRBV5-6; CDR3 DNA: TGTGCCAGCGTGACTCGTAGACAGGGCGCGTTCAATGAGCAGTTCTTC; CDR3 protein: CASVTRRQGAFNEQFF
J gene: TRBJ2-1; D gene: .; clone size: .; V gene: TRBV5-1; CDR3 DNA: TGCGCCAGCAGCTTGGAAGCAAGCTCCTACAATGAGCAGTTCTTC; CDR3 protein: CASSLEASSYNEQFF
J gene: TRBJ2-3; D gene: .; clone size: .; V gene: TRBV5-1; CDR3 DNA: TGCGCCAGCAGCTTGTGGGGGGGCACAGATACGCAGTATTTT; CDR3 protein: CASSLWGGTDTQYF
J gene: TRBJ2-7; D gene: .; clone size: .; V gene: TRBV6-5; CDR3 DNA: TGTGCCAGCAGTCTTGGACACCTTTGGGAGCAGTACTTC; CDR3 protein: CASSLGHLWEQYF
J gene: TRBJ1-5; D gene: TRBD1; clone size: many; V gene: TRBV9; CDR3 DNA: TGTGCCAGCAGCCCACAGGGACAGGGCCAGCCCCAGCATTTT; CDR3 protein: CASSPQGQGQPQHF
J gene: TRBJ1-5; D gene: .; clone size: .; V gene: TRBV11-2; CDR3 DNA: TGTGCCAGCAGCCTCAGGGATAATCAGCCCCAGCATTTT; CDR3 protein: CASSLRDNQPQHF
J gene: TRBJ2-3; D gene: TRBD2; clone size: once; V gene: TRBV5-1; CDR3 DNA: TGCGCCAGCAGCTCTGGCCCGGGAGGGAGCACAGATACGCAGTATTTT; CDR3 protein: CASSSGPGGSTDTQYF
J gene: TRBJ1-3; D gene: TRBD1; clone size: .; V gene: TRBV3-1/TRBV3-2; CDR3 DNA: TGTGCCAGCAGCCAGGAATTGACAGGGATCAATGGAAACACCATATATTTT; CDR3 protein: CASSQELTGINGNTIYF
J gene: TRBJ2-5; D gene: TRBD2; clone size: .; V gene: TRBV7-2; CDR3 DNA: TGTGCCAGCAGCTTAGCCCGGGGACTAGCGGGGGCAGAGACCCAGTACTTC; CDR3 protein: CASSLARGLAGAETQYF
J gene: TRBJ2-7; D gene: .; clone size: .; V gene: TRBV7-2; CDR3 DNA: TGTGCCAGCAGCTTATCGCGGGGAAGCACCTACGAGCAGTACTTC; CDR3 protein: CASSLSRGSTYEQYF
J gene: TRBJ1-3; D gene: .; clone size: .; V gene: TRBV19; CDR3 DNA: TGTGCCAGCAAACAGGTTCCCCACTCTGGAAACACCATATATTTT; CDR3 protein: CASKQVPHSGNTIYF
J gene: TRBJ2-1; D gene: TRBD2; clone size: .; V gene: TRBV5-1; CDR3 DNA: TGCGCCAGCAGCTCAGGACTAGATGCCTACAATGAGCAGTTCTTC; CDR3 protein: CASSSGLDAYNEQFF
J gene: TRBJ2-2; D gene: .; clone size: .; V gene: TRBV6-2/TRBV6-3; CDR3 DNA: TGTGCCAGCAGCTCAAATTACTACACCGGGGAGCTGTTTTTT; CDR3 protein: CASSSNYYTGELFF
J gene: TRBJ1-5; D gene: .; clone size: .; V gene: TRBV12-3/TRBV12-4; CDR3 DNA: TGTGCCAGCAGTTCCCTGAGTCCTCAGCCCCAGCATTTT; CDR3 protein: CASSSLSPQPQHF
J gene: TRBJ1-1; D gene: TRBD1; clone size: few; V gene: TRBV6-1; CDR3 DNA: TGTGCCAGCAGTGAAGCCGCCCAGGGGGCGCGGACTGAAGCTTTCTTT; CDR3 protein: CASSEAAQGARTEAFF
J gene: TRBJ1-5; D gene: TRBD1; clone size: .; V gene: TRBV5-1; CDR3 DNA: TGCGCCAGCAGCCCCGGGACAGGCAGTAGCAATCAGCCCCAGCATTTT; CDR3 protein: CASSPGTGSSNQPQHF